Listed below are T cell receptor beta chains from one sample, sequenced in a study of cytomegalovirus exposure and HLA in healthy donors. Measured with immunoSEQ multiplex PCR; TCRdb has only the in-frame clones, and not every one. The repertoire includes around 95,000 clones, under 85% of them detected once, and about 4% sits in the top ten. The sequenced material came from PBMCs. All receptors come from a woman aged 40 to 50 in good health and CMV-seropositive. The CDR3 runs from the conserved cysteine through the conserved F or W. The order of the fields is CDR3 DNA, CDR3 protein, J gene, clone size, V gene, D gene. D genes are given only for firm matches. Size is stated for part of the rows, as once, few or many counts, or as a class when the clone is expanded.

TGTGCCAGCAGCTCCGGAGGACAGGAGCAGTTCTTC | CASSSGGQEQFF | TRBJ2-1 | . | TRBV7-8 | .
TGTGCCAGCAGTGACGGGGGTGGAACAGATACGCAGTATTTT | CASSDGGGTDTQYF | TRBJ2-3 | . | TRBV2 | .
TGCAGCGTTGAGGACAGGGGAAGCTCGTACGAGCAGTACTTC | CSVEDRGSSYEQYF | TRBJ2-7 | . | TRBV29-1 | TRBD1
TGCAGCGTTTTCGGGAGGGTGGGGAACAATGAGCAGTTCTTC | CSVFGRVGNNEQFF | TRBJ2-1 | . | TRBV29-1 | TRBD2
TGCGCCAGCAGCGGGACAGGGGGGAACACTGAAGCTTTCTTT | CASSGTGGNTEAFF | TRBJ1-1 | . | TRBV5-1 | TRBD1
TGCAGCGTTGAAGATCGTTGGGGGGGCGGACAGAACACTGAAGCTTTCTTT | CSVEDRWGGGQNTEAFF | TRBJ1-1 | . | TRBV29-1 | .
TGTGCCAGCAGTTCCAACGGGGAGACCCAGTACTTC | CASSSNGETQYF | TRBJ2-5 | . | TRBV27 | .
TGTGCCAGCAGTGGGGACAGGGGTGGTACCGGGGAGCTGTTTTTT | CASSGDRGGTGELFF | TRBJ2-2 | . | TRBV28 | TRBD1
TGTGCCAGCAGTCAGGGACTAGACCCAAGGGAGCAGTTCTTC | CASSQGLDPREQFF | TRBJ2-1 | . | TRBV28 | TRBD2
TGTGCCAGCAGCTTCCTTAACTACGAGCAGTACTTC | CASSFLNYEQYF | TRBJ2-7 | . | TRBV7-2 | .
TGTGCCAGCAGTTTCCGGAGACGAGAGACCCAGTACTTC | CASSFRRRETQYF | TRBJ2-5 | once | TRBV6-5 | .
TGTGCCAGCAGCTTGGACAAACCCGACTACACCTTC | CASSLDKPDYTF | TRBJ1-2 | . | TRBV5-6 | .
TGTGCCAGCAGCTCACGACAGGGGGGAGTGTACGAGCAGTACTTC | CASSSRQGGVYEQYF | TRBJ2-7 | . | TRBV11-2 | TRBD1
TGTGCCAGCAGTGACTCCGAGACAGATACGCAGTATTTT | CASSDSETDTQYF | TRBJ2-3 | few | TRBV6-4 | .
TGTGCCAGCAGTGATTGGGACAGGGAAGGCCACGAGCAGTACTTC | CASSDWDREGHEQYF | TRBJ2-7 | . | TRBV25-1 | TRBD1
TGTGCCATCAGTGAGTCCGGGACAGGCGTCAATCAGCCCCAGCATTTT | CAISESGTGVNQPQHF | TRBJ1-5 | few | TRBV10-3 | TRBD1
TGTGCCAGCAGTCAGGAAGCGGGAGGTGGAGAGACCCAGTACTTC | CASSQEAGGGETQYF | TRBJ2-5 | once | TRBV9 | TRBD2
TGTGCCAGCAGTTTAGGGCACCGCTACGAGCAGTACTTC | CASSLGHRYEQYF | TRBJ2-7 | . | TRBV28 | .
TGTGCCAGCAGCTTAAATACGGGGATCTCCTACGAGCAGTACTTC | CASSLNTGISYEQYF | TRBJ2-7 | . | TRBV7-6 | .
TGTGCCATCAGTGAGACGACAGGCCCCTTCGAGCAGTACTTC | CAISETTGPFEQYF | TRBJ2-7 | . | TRBV10-3 | .
TGCAGCGGCCCACCGGGAGGGGGGTACACCGGGGAGCTGTTTTTT | CSGPPGGGYTGELFF | TRBJ2-2 | . | TRBV29-1 | TRBD2
TGTGCCATCAGCCCAATTGAACTCACAGGGTACACTGAAGCTTTCTTT | CAISPIELTGYTEAFF | TRBJ1-1 | . | TRBV10-3 | .
TGCGCCAGCAGCTTGCTCCCCGACAGGGGGCATGGCTACACCTTC | CASSLLPDRGHGYTF | TRBJ1-2 | . | TRBV5-1 | TRBD1
TGTGCCACCAGCAGAGATTGGTCTAGCGGAGGGGGTGGGTACGAGCAGTACTTC | CATSRDWSSGGGGYEQYF | TRBJ2-7 | . | TRBV15 | .
TGTGCCAGCATCCGGGACAGAGGAGAGACCCAGTACTTC | CASIRDRGETQYF | TRBJ2-5 | once | TRBV11-2 | TRBD1
TGTGCCAGCGGGGGCGGGACAGTGTCTTGGGAGCAGTACTTC | CASGGGTVSWEQYF | TRBJ2-5 | . | TRBV2 | .
TGTGCCAGCAGCTTAGCCGTGAGAATCGGTGAGCAGTTCTTC | CASSLAVRIGEQFF | TRBJ2-1 | . | TRBV7-9 | .
TGCGCCAGCAGCCAGCCCCTCGGGGGGACGAATCAGCCCCAGCATTTT | CASSQPLGGTNQPQHF | TRBJ1-5 | . | TRBV4-1 | .
TGTGCCAGCAGTTACGGCAGGGTGCCGGACACCGGGGAGCTGTTTTTT | CASSYGRVPDTGELFF | TRBJ2-2 | . | TRBV6-5 | .
TGCGCCAGCAGTCATCCCGGACTAGCGGGAGACACCGGGGAGCTGTTTTTT | CASSHPGLAGDTGELFF | TRBJ2-2 | . | TRBV23-1 | TRBD2
TGTGCCAGCAGTGAAGGAGCTAGCGGGAGAGGAGAGACCCAGTACTTC | CASSEGASGRGETQYF | TRBJ2-5 | . | TRBV2 | TRBD2
TGTTCCAGCAGCTTAGCAGAGCAGACCCAGTACTTC | CSSSLAEQTQYF | TRBJ2-5 | . | TRBV7-9 | .
TGTGCCAGCAGCCGGGACAGCCTATCGGGTGAAGCTTTCTTT | CASSRDSLSGEAFF | TRBJ1-1 | . | TRBV5-4 | TRBD1
TGTGCCAGCAGCGTAGCCCCAACCGGGAGCACAGATACGCAGTATTTT | CASSVAPTGSTDTQYF | TRBJ2-3 | . | TRBV9 | .
TGCGCCAGCAGCTCTAGGCTAGGGGGCCGGGGTCTAACCACTGAAGCTTTCTTT | CASSSRLGGRGLTTEAFF | TRBJ1-1 | . | TRBV5-1 | TRBD1
TGTGCCAGTAAAGCGGGAGGGAGCTCCTACGAGCAGTACTTC | CASKAGGSSYEQYF | TRBJ2-7 | . | TRBV6-1 | TRBD2
TGTGCCAGCAGCTTACTACAGAGCTCCTACAATGAGCAGTTCTTC | CASSLLQSSYNEQFF | TRBJ2-1 | . | TRBV7-3 | .
TGTGCCAGCACGGGACTAGCGGGATTCACAGATACGCAGTATTTT | CASTGLAGFTDTQYF | TRBJ2-3 | once | TRBV27 | TRBD2
TGTGCCAGCAGCTTAGGCTCAGTCTACGAGCAGTACTTC | CASSLGSVYEQYF | TRBJ2-7 | . | TRBV7-6 | .
TGTGCCAGCAGCTTCGGCAGGGGTTTCGACAATGAGCAGTTCTTC | CASSFGRGFDNEQFF | TRBJ2-1 | . | TRBV5-6 | .
TGTGCCAGCAGCGTGGGACAGGGTCGCACTGAGCAGTTCTTC | CASSVGQGRTEQFF | TRBJ2-1 | few | TRBV6-1 | TRBD1